This is a list of T cell receptor beta chains from one sample in a study of T cells after yellow fever vaccination. TCRdb independently ran MiXCR on the 5' RACE reads; one entry per CDR3 protein. Of 200,000 to 300,000 distinct CDR3 sequences in the sample, approximately 13% are singletons; the top ten hold 0.4% to 0.65%. The sample in question was CD4+ T cells sorted from PBMCs, obtained 45 days after the yellow fever booster vaccination. These receptors all stem from a man between 25 and 39 years old who received the YFV17D yellow fever vaccine. Each CDR3 is given with its conserved first and last residue. Each record gives: J gene, clone size, V gene, CDR3 protein. Only some rows state a clone size, as once, few, many or a class for expanded clones.

J gene: TRBJ2-3; clone size: NA; V gene: TRBV20-1; CDR3 protein: CSARIPSGTDTQYF
J gene: TRBJ2-1; clone size: NA; V gene: TRBV7-2; CDR3 protein: CASSFLGDSYNEQFF
J gene: TRBJ2-6; clone size: NA; V gene: TRBV12-3/TRBV12-4; CDR3 protein: CASSFFSASGANVLTF
J gene: TRBJ1-2; clone size: NA; V gene: TRBV5-5; CDR3 protein: CASSSLADNYGYTF
J gene: TRBJ2-7; clone size: few; V gene: TRBV7-2; CDR3 protein: CPSSDVDRGTYEQYF
J gene: TRBJ2-3; clone size: few; V gene: TRBV4-2; CDR3 protein: CASSRREVNTQYF
J gene: TRBJ2-5; clone size: many; V gene: TRBV6-2/TRBV6-3; CDR3 protein: CASSQSGSQTQYF
J gene: TRBJ1-1; clone size: few; V gene: TRBV30; CDR3 protein: CAWSGQLNTEAFF
J gene: TRBJ2-3; clone size: NA; V gene: TRBV24-1; CDR3 protein: CATSDSPDRALTDTQYF
J gene: TRBJ1-2; clone size: few; V gene: TRBV3-1; CDR3 protein: CASSQDGRSNYGYTF
J gene: TRBJ1-1; clone size: many; V gene: TRBV29-1; CDR3 protein: CSVVGGPMNTEAFF
J gene: TRBJ2-5; clone size: NA; V gene: TRBV12-3/TRBV12-4; CDR3 protein: CAGRLSGETQYF
J gene: TRBJ1-1; clone size: few; V gene: TRBV5-1; CDR3 protein: CASRSGTGYMNTEAFF
J gene: TRBJ1-4; clone size: NA; V gene: TRBV12-3/TRBV12-4; CDR3 protein: CASSFSGVEKLFF
J gene: TRBJ2-3; clone size: few; V gene: TRBV2; CDR3 protein: CASSWRGSSDTQYF
J gene: TRBJ2-1; clone size: NA; V gene: TRBV7-2; CDR3 protein: CASSRGGPSYNEQFF
J gene: TRBJ2-7; clone size: few; V gene: TRBV7-8; CDR3 protein: CASSLEIWYEQYF
J gene: TRBJ2-5; clone size: NA; V gene: TRBV29-1; CDR3 protein: CSVEGTDLRTQYF
J gene: TRBJ2-5; clone size: few; V gene: TRBV15; CDR3 protein: CATSSPEGGKETQYF
J gene: TRBJ2-3; clone size: many; V gene: TRBV27; CDR3 protein: CASSLNGPTDTQYF
J gene: TRBJ2-1; clone size: NA; V gene: TRBV15; CDR3 protein: CATSKGPADYNEQFF
J gene: TRBJ2-1; clone size: few; V gene: TRBV24-1; CDR3 protein: CATSDGSSYNEQFF
J gene: TRBJ2-2; clone size: NA; V gene: TRBV7-9; CDR3 protein: CASSPPTSRYTGELFF
J gene: TRBJ2-4; clone size: NA; V gene: TRBV20-1; CDR3 protein: CSPVGSKNIQYF
J gene: TRBJ2-3; clone size: NA; V gene: TRBV25-1; CDR3 protein: CASSASGSLDTQYF
J gene: TRBJ2-7; clone size: few; V gene: TRBV7-6; CDR3 protein: CASSPAGVRVQYF
J gene: TRBJ1-1; clone size: few; V gene: TRBV18; CDR3 protein: CASSPDTVNTEAFF
J gene: TRBJ2-7; clone size: NA; V gene: TRBV20-1; CDR3 protein: CSARPGTRYEQYF
J gene: TRBJ2-3; clone size: NA; V gene: TRBV9; CDR3 protein: CASSVGTSGVTDTQYF